Below, one T cell receptor beta chain is given with its context. From germline, CDR1 is SGHTS and CDR2 YDEGEE. Trimming left V 5 bases short and J 6 bases short, with 15 bases between. This CDR3 has 13 amino acids. These data originate in a study of blood T cell repertoires in COVID-19. Study-wide context: Samples came from the United States, Italy and Spain, spanning acute and convalescent COVID-19. T cells, B-cell-depleted T cells, or PBMCs provided the cDNA or gDNA that served as material.

In the study's own analysis: How many nucleated cells were present was estimated from reference gene primer amplification. Using immunoSEQ multiplex PCR, the repertoire was profiled, and TCRdb retains in-frame clones only, with some absent. For V, J and clone size, that table is used; D and trimming come from the DNA. The repertoire holds roughly 140,000 clones, with approximately 86% as singletons. The sequencing sample was made of peripheral blood. The sequence was collected from a human donor in a cohort sampled during active COVID-19. The V and J genes are TRBV5-8 and TRBJ2-7; D not certain. CDR3 in DNA: TGTGCCAGCAGATCGCATGGAGTGGGCGAGCAGTACTTC. Translated, it gives CASRSHGVGEQYF.